This T cell receptor (beta chain) is from a study of neurological immune-mediated disorders. TCRdb fed the 5' RACE reads into MiXCR, producing one record per CDR3 protein. In the table there are about 74,000 distinct CDR3 sequences, 4% to 6% of which are singletons. Trimming removed 0 bases from V and 7 bases from J, with 16 bases in between. CDR1 is LGHNA, CDR2 YSLEER, per germline. This CDR3 is built from 16 residues. The receptor comes from a man aged 18 to 35 with multiple sclerosis. The chain has TRBV4-3 and TRBJ2-4; a possible D gene is TRBD2 (6 bases). Sequencing was performed on PBMCs. The CDR3 coding sequence is TGCGCCAGCAGCCAAGAATCCGGCGGGATAGCCAACATTCAGTACTTC. It codes for CASSQESGGIANIQYF.